This entry describes one T cell receptor beta chain. The repertoire was sequenced with immunoSEQ multiplex PCR; TCRdb's copy has only in-frame clones and lacks some. Here the sample spans around 120,000 clones, roughly 90% being singletons. This record belongs to a study of T cell responses to AZD1222 COVID-19 vaccine. The V and J ends lost 5 bases and 5 bases, in that order; junction bases with no gene match: 14. CDR3 length: 17 amino acids. Looked up from germline, CDR1 is SEHNR and CDR2 is FQNEAQ (reference sequence). This chain uses TRBV7-9 with TRBJ2-2, with 7 nucleotides matching TRBD1. The starting material was peripheral blood, obtained on day 0 of AZD1222 vaccination. This TCR came from an adult in good health. CDR3 loop: CASSLVYRGKGTGELFF. The CDR3, as DNA: TGTGCCAGCAGCCTAGTATACAGGGGAAAAGGGACCGGGGAGCTGTTTTTT.